This is a list of T cell receptor beta chains from one sample in a study of neurological immune-mediated disorders. TCRdb recomputed calls from the 5' RACE reads with MiXCR, one row per CDR3 protein. Of tens of thousands of distinct CDR3 sequences listed, over 4.5% are singletons. Sequencing was done on a sample of CD4+ T cells from blood. The receptors were sampled from a woman between 18 and 30 years old with multiple sclerosis. CDR3s include the opening cysteine and the closing phenylalanine or tryptophan. The D gene is left open where the match is weak. Size values are once, few and many counts, or a class for expanded clones, and some rows have none.

j_call v_call clone_size d_call cdr3_nt cdr3_aa
TRBJ2-5 TRBV6-5 many TRBD2 TGTGCCAGCAGCCGTGGACTAGCGGGAGTGCTCGGAGAGACCCAGTACTTC CASSRGLAGVLGETQYF
TRBJ1-6 TRBV29-1 many TRBD1 TGCAGCGTTGCAGGGGGCAGGAATTCACCCCTCCACTTT CSVAGGRNSPLHF
TRBJ1-2 TRBV6-6 many . TGTGCCAGCAGTTACGCTTCCGGGACGGACTATGGCTACACCTTC CASSYASGTDYGYTF
TRBJ2-2 TRBV12-3/TRBV12-4 many TRBD2 TGTGCCAGCAGGGACAGCGGGGGAGCCGGGGAGCTGTTTTTT CASRDSGGAGELFF
TRBJ1-6 TRBV20-1 many . TGCAGTGCTAGAGGGGATAATTCACCCCTCCACTTT CSARGDNSPLHF
TRBJ2-3 TRBV20-1 many . TGCAGTGCTAGGGCAGGGATGATGTGGGAGGAAGCAGATACGCAGTATTTT CSARAGMMWEEADTQYF
TRBJ2-5 TRBV7-2 many TRBD2 TGTGCCAGCAGCAGGGGACTAGCGGACCAAGAGACCCAGTACTTC CASSRGLADQETQYF
TRBJ2-5 TRBV20-1 many TRBD1 TGCAGTGCTGCCGGGACAGGGTTCGAGACCCAGTACTTC CSAAGTGFETQYF
TRBJ2-1 TRBV5-1 many TRBD2 TGCGCCAGCAGCCTGGGACTAGCGGGAGGGTCCTACAATGAGCAGTTCTTC CASSLGLAGGSYNEQFF
TRBJ1-1 TRBV5-1 many TRBD1 TGCGCCAGCAGCTGGGAGGGGGCGCTCACTGAAGCTTTCTTT CASSWEGALTEAFF
TRBJ1-5 TRBV7-8 many . TGTGCCAGCAGTCGTCAGGGAATCAATCAGCCCCAGCATTTT CASSRQGINQPQHF
TRBJ2-7 TRBV3-1 many . TGTGCCAGCAGCCAACTATACTACGAGCAGTACTTC CASSQLYYEQYF
TRBJ2-3 TRBV6-6 many . TGTGCCAGCAGTCCCGACCTCACTGATACGCAGTATTTT CASSPDLTDTQYF
TRBJ2-3 TRBV12-5 many . TGTGCTAGTGGTTTGTTGGATCGTAGGTATACGCAGTATTTT CASGLLDRRYTQYF
TRBJ1-1 TRBV9 few . TGTGCCAGCAGCGTAGAGGCAGGGCTGAACACTGAAGCTTTCTTT CASSVEAGLNTEAFF
TRBJ2-1 TRBV20-1 many TRBD2 TGCAGCTCGATTTCCACTAGCGGGAGAAGCAATGAGCAGTTCTTC CSSISTSGRSNEQFF
TRBJ2-7 TRBV7-6 . TRBD1 TGTGCCAGCAGCTTTTCCGACAGGGGATCCTACGAGCAGTACTTC CASSFSDRGSYEQYF
TRBJ1-2 TRBV7-3 many . TGTGCCAGCAGCCCGGGGCCGAACTATGGCTACACCTTC CASSPGPNYGYTF
TRBJ2-4 TRBV11-2 few . TGTGCCAGCAGCTTAGATTTGGGGCGGGGCAAAAACATTCAGTACTTC CASSLDLGRGKNIQYF
TRBJ2-1 TRBV9 . TRBD1 TGTGCCAGCAGCGCTCAGGGGGCTGGCAATGAGCAGTTCTTC CASSAQGAGNEQFF
TRBJ2-3 TRBV7-3 many TRBD2 TGTGCCAGCAGCAAACTAGCGGGGGGGACGGTCACGCAGTATTTT CASSKLAGGTVTQYF
TRBJ1-5 TRBV5-1 many TRBD1 TGCGCCAGCGCCTTAGGACAGGGCAGTCAGCCCCAGCATTTT CASALGQGSQPQHF
TRBJ2-1 TRBV20-1 many . TGCAGTGCTAGTATTTCCGGGGGAAGCTCCTACAATGAGCAGTTCTTC CSASISGGSSYNEQFF
TRBJ2-2 TRBV5-1 many . TGCGCCAGCAGCTTGGCTGGGTCCGCGAACACCGGGGAGCTGTTTTTT CASSLAGSANTGELFF
TRBJ1-5 TRBV20-1 many TRBD1 TGCAGTGTTCGTAGGGACAGGGGAGGCAATCAGCCCCAGCATTTT CSVRRDRGGNQPQHF
TRBJ1-1 TRBV30 . . TGTGCCTGGATGAGCAGGACTGAAGCTTTCTTT CAWMSRTEAFF
TRBJ2-7 TRBV11-2 many . TGTGCCAGCAGCTTAGGAGGGCAGCTCAAAGTTCCCTACGAGCAGTACTTC CASSLGGQLKVPYEQYF
TRBJ1-2 TRBV20-1 many TRBD1 TGCAGTGGGACAGGGGGAGGGGGGTATGGCTACACCTTC CSGTGGGGYGYTF
TRBJ2-5 TRBV3-1 many TRBD2 TGTGCCAGCAGCCCGGGCGGGGGAGAGACCCAGTACTTC CASSPGGGETQYF
TRBJ1-1 TRBV15 few . TGTGCCACCAGGCCGACAGGAGTGAACACTGAAGCTTTCTTT CATRPTGVNTEAFF
TRBJ1-6 TRBV27 many . TGTGCCAGCAGCTTGGGGGGGTATAATTCACCCCTCCACTTT CASSLGGYNSPLHF